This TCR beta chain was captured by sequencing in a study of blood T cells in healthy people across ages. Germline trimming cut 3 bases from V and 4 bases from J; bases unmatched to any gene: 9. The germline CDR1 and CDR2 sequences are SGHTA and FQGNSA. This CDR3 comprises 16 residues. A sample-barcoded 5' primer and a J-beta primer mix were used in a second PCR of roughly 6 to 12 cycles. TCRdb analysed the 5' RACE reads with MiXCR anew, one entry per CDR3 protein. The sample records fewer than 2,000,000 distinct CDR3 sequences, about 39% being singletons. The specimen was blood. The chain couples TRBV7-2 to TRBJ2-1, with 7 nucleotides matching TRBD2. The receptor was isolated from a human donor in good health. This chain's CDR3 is CASSLEGTTPYNEQFF. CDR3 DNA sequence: TGTGCCAGCAGCTTGGAGGGGACTACTCCTTACAATGAGCAGTTCTTC.